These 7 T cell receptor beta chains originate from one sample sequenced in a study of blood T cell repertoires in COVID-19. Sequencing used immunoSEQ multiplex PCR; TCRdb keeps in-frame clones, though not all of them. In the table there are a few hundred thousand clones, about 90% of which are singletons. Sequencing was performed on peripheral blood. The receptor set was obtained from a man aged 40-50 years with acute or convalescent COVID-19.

In nucleotides, the CDR3 is TGTGCCAGCAGTGAGGGGAAAACAGGGGCCCTCGGAGGAGAAAAACTGTTTTTT. It encodes CASSEGKTGALGGEKLFF. The rearrangement joins TRBV27 to TRBJ1-4; 7 bases are shared with TRBD1. Germline V gene data show CDR1 as MNHEY and CDR2 as SMNVEV (reference sequence). V shed 5 bases and J 8 bases; nucleotides not matched to a gene: 20. The CDR3 spans 18 residues.

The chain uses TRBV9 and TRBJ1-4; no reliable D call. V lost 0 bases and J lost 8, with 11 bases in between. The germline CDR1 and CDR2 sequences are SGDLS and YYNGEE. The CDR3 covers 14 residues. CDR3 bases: TGTGCCAGCAGCGTAGAGGCAGGAGGGGAAAAACTGTTTTTT. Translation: CASSVEAGGEKLFF.

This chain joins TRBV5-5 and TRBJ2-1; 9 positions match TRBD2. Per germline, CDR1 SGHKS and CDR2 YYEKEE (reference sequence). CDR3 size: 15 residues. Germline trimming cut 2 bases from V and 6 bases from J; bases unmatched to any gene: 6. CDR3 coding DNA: TGTGCCAGCAGCTTTAGACTAGCGGATGTCAATGAGCAGTTCTTC. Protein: CASSFRLADVNEQFF.

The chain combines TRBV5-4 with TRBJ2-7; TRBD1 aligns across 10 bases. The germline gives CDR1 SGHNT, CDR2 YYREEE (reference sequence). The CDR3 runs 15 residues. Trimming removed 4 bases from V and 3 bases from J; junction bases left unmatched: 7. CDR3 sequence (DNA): TGTGCCAGCAGCGAGGGGACAGGGGTTTTCTACGAGCAGTACTTC. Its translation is CASSEGTGVFYEQYF.

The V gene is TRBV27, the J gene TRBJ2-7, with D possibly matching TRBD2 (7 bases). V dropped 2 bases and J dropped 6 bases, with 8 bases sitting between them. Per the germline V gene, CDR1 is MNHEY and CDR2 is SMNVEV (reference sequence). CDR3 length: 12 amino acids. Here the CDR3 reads CASSLGGAEQYF. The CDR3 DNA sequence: TGTGCCAGCAGTTTAGGGGGGGCCGAGCAGTACTTC.

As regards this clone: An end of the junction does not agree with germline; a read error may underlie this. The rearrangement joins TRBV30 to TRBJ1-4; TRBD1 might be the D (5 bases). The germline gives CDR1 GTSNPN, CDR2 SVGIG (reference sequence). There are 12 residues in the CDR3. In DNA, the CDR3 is TGTGCCTGGGGTGTCTACAGGGAAAAACTGTTTTTT. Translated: CAWGVYREKLFF.

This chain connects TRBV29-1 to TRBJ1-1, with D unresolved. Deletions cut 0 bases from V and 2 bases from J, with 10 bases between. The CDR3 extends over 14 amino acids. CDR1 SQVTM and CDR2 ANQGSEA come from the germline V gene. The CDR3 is CSVEDPQFNTEAFF. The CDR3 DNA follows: TGCAGCGTTGAAGATCCACAATTTAACACTGAAGCTTTCTTT.